The following is a TCR beta chain sequence with its context. Its antigen is currently not known. No base qualities exist here, and no much larger clone lies one base off it. At the junction V is shortened by 4 bases and J by 2 bases; bases outside the gene matches: 7. CDR1 and CDR2 (MGHDK, SYGVNS) derive from the germline V gene. From its cysteine to its phenylalanine, the CDR3 spans 15 amino acids. Only the CDR3 DNA is retained, 45 bases long and in frame from the first base. The data were taken from a study of control samples from healthy donors and cancer patients (dated by TCRdb to between 2020 and 2021). The library relied on the immunoSEQ multiplex PCR assay. As stored in TCRdb, this immuneACCESS dataset retains in-frame rearrangements with V and J assigned. A fraction of the clones does not appear; measured against another copy, unresolved V genes explain less than half of the discrepancy, and the remainder lacks a known reason. Within this sample are 190,000 or so clones, with 90% to 95% of them counted one time only. The top ten clones comprise about 1.6% of the sample.

The sequenced material came from blood. This receptor was taken from a man between 18 and 29 years old in good health. The rearranged chain carries TRBV25-1 and TRBJ2-7; TRBD1 agrees with 8 junctional bases. The DNA reads TGTGCCAGCAGTGGAGGGGGGACAGGAACCTACGAGCAGTACTTC. It is translated as CASSGGGTGTYEQYF.